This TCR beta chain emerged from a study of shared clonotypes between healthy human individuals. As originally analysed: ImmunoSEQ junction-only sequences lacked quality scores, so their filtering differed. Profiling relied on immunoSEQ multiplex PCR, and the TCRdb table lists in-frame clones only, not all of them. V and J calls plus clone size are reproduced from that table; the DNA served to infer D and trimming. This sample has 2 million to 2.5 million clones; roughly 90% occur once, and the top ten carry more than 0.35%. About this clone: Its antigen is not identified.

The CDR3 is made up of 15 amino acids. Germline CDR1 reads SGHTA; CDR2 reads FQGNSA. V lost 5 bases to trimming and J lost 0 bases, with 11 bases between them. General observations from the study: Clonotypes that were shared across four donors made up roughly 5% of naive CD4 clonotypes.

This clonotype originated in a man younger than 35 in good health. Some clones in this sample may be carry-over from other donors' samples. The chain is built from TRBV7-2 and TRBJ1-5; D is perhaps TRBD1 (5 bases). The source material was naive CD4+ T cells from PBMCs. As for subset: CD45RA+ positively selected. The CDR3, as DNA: TGTGCCAGCAGCCAACAGGCCCATAGCAATCAGCCCCAGCATTTT. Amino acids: CASSQQAHSNQPQHF.